This is a list of T cell receptor beta chains from one sample in a study of immune characterization of retroperitoneal liposarcoma. MiXCR was run by TCRdb on the PCR reads, yielding one entry per CDR3 protein. This sample carries under 2,500 distinct CDR3 sequences, 40% to 55% of them seen once, and the ten largest clones take roughly 50%. Sequencing used tumor tissue. The receptor set was obtained from a female donor with retroperitoneal liposarcoma. Each CDR3 is given with its conserved first and last residue. The order of the fields is J gene, D gene, V gene, CDR3 protein. The D gene is left open where the match is weak.

TRBJ2-2	.	TRBV6-1	CASIREQNTGELFF
.	.	TRBV6-1	CASSEKFLIFSSYEQYF
.	TRBD2	TRBV7-2	CASSLRGTSGMHSQETQYF
TRBJ1-1	TRBD1	TRBV7-2	CASSRQGAVTEAFF
TRBJ2-2	TRBD2	TRBV7-2	CASSLAGGKTGELFF
TRBJ2-2	TRBD2	TRBV6-1	CASSEWLAGGLNTGELFF
TRBJ1-6	.	TRBV6-1	CASSEDEAYNSPLHF
TRBJ1-4	.	TRBV6-1	CASSALSPGTNEKLFF
TRBJ2-2	.	TRBV6-6	CASSYGRNTGELFF
TRBJ2-1	TRBD2	TRBV6-5	CASSSERGGLGNEQFF
TRBJ2-1	TRBD2	TRBV6-1	CASRGMAGGRYNEQFF
.	.	TRBV11-2	CASSLGIDYEQYF
TRBJ2-5	TRBD2	TRBV12-5	CASGLNSGRETQYF
TRBJ1-1	.	TRBV11-2	CASSLESQGRWTEAFF
TRBJ2-2	.	TRBV6-1	CASSTRAGAGGELFF
.	TRBD1	TRBV6-1	CASSRRGGTGKYEQYF
TRBJ1-2	.	TRBV6-1	CASSPQFNYGYTF
.	TRBD1	TRBV6-6	CASKTLGQGNGETQYF
TRBJ1-4	.	TRBV6-8	CASSYSLTNEKLFF
TRBJ2-6	.	TRBV6-6	CASSYSVWTGANVLTF
.	TRBD2	TRBV11-2	CASSRTSGSSRETQFF
TRBJ2-1	TRBD2	TRBV6-6	CASRPGTSGRALSNEQFF
TRBJ2-3	TRBD2	TRBV6-4	CASSDVAGDADTQYF
TRBJ2-2	.	TRBV6-8	CASSNAITGELFF
TRBJ2-1	.	TRBV7-6	CASSRTNGDIQFF
TRBJ2-6	.	TRBV6-8	CASTGAGGANVLTF
TRBJ1-2	.	TRBV6-1	CASSVSGTKNYGYTF
TRBJ2-1	.	TRBV12-3/TRBV12-4	CASSKKQTLAGVDNEQFF
.	TRBD2	TRBV6-8	CVSSDLRVAGVEQYF
TRBJ2-6	TRBD1	TRBV6-1	CASRYRGAGANVLTF
TRBJ2-1	TRBD2	TRBV6-1	CASSEGQVWASGKNEQFF